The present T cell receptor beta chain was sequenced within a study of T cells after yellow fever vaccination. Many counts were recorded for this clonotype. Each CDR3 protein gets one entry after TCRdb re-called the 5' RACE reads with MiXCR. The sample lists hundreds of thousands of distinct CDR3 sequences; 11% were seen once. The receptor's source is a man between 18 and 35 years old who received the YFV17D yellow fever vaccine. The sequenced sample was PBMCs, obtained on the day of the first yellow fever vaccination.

The CDR3 nucleotides are TGTGCCAGCAGTTTTCCAGGCAGGCCTAACACTGAAGCTTTCTTT. Its protein is CASSFPGRPNTEAFF. This rearrangement joins TRBV12-3 or TRBV12-4 to TRBJ1-1; D not resolved. The CDR3 totals 15 residues. Trimming removed 3 bases at V and 2 bases at J, with 13 bases between.